The 11 T cell receptor beta chains reported below all come from one sample, sequenced in a study of blood T cell repertoires in COVID-19. Sequenced by immunoSEQ multiplex PCR; TCRdb stores in-frame clones only, minus some. The sample lists fewer than 200,000 clones, less than 90% occurring once. The sequenced material came from PBMCs or T cells enriched from blood (not recorded which). These receptors originate from a woman between 50 and 59 years old who had recovered from COVID-19.

The genes are TRBV19 and TRBJ1-4; TRBD1 matches at 9 bases. The CDR3 length is 16 residues. The junction had 6 bases not matched to a gene; V was cut back by 2 bases and J by 5 bases. Germline V CDR1 and CDR2: LNHDA, SQIVND (reference sequence). CDR3 residues: CASSIHTGGANEKLFF. The CDR3 DNA reads TGTGCCAGTAGTATACATACAGGGGGCGCCAATGAAAAACTGTTTTTT.

The chain uses TRBV27 and TRBJ1-6; 9 bases line up with TRBD1. Trimming removed 7 bases from V and 5 bases from J; junction bases left unmatched: 6. CDR1 MNHEY and CDR2 SMNVEV come from the germline V gene (reference sequence). This CDR3 spans 15 amino acids. The CDR3 loop reads CASTRTGANNSPLHF. Here the CDR3 DNA reads TGTGCCAGCACCCGGACAGGGGCGAATAATTCACCCCTCCACTTT.

The V and J genes are TRBV6-1 and TRBJ2-3; 11 bases align to TRBD2. The CDR3 is 19 residues long. Per germline, CDR1 MNHNS and CDR2 SASEGT. With V trimmed by 3 bases and J by 0 bases, 11 bases remained unmatched. The CDR3 nucleotides read TGTGCCAGCAGTGAGGGCGTCAAAACTAGCGGGGGTAGCACAGATACGCAGTATTTT. Translation gives CASSEGVKTSGGSTDTQYF.

This clone showed up just a few times. The sample holds other DNA sequences that translate to the same CDR3. V and J are TRBV4-3 and TRBJ1-1, with 9 bases matching TRBD1. CDR1 is LGHNA, CDR2 YSLEER, per germline. This CDR3 is 15 amino acids long. V lost 2 bases, J lost 1 base, and 2 bases stayed unmatched. The CDR3 nucleotides are TGCGCCAGCAGCCAACCGGACAGGGGGAACACTGAAGCTTTCTTT. Amino acid sequence: CASSQPDRGNTEAFF.

V is TRBV18 and J is TRBJ1-1; weak D call: TRBD1 (5 bases). V lost 3 bases and J lost 1, with 9 bases in between. The CDR3 has 14 amino acids. Germline assignment: CDR1 KGHSH and CDR2 LQKENI. The CDR3 bases are TGTGCCAGCTCACCCAAGCAGGGGAACACTGAAGCTTTCTTT. It specifies CASSPKQGNTEAFF.

J is TRBJ2-5 and V is TRBV11-2; perhaps TRBD2 as D (5 bases). CDR3 length: 13 residues. V lost 1 base and J 5 bases, leaving 8 bases between the germline ends. CDR1 SGHAT and CDR2 FQNNGV come from the germline V gene. The CDR3 sequence: CASSLGGVETQYF. The CDR3 nucleotides are TGTGCCAGCAGCTTAGGGGGAGTGGAGACCCAGTACTTC.

This chain uses TRBV5-1 with TRBJ2-1; TRBD1 agrees at 7 bases. The CDR3 is made up of 14 amino acids. CDR1 and CDR2 from the germline V gene are SGHRS and YFSETQ. With V trimmed by 3 bases and J by 2 bases, 2 bases remained unmatched. The CDR3 reads CASSSGQPYNEQFF. The CDR3 DNA reads as TGCGCCAGCAGCTCGGGACAGCCCTACAATGAGCAGTTCTTC. The full variable domain, rest sourced from reference TRBV5-1 and TRBJ2-1, is KAGVTQTPRYLIKTRGQQVTLSCSPISGHRSVSWYQQTPGQGLQFLFEYFSETQRNKGNFPGRFSGRQFSNSRSEMNVSTLELGDSALYLCASSSGQPYNEQFFGPGTRLTVL.

The V gene is TRBV11-2, the J gene TRBJ1-2; possibly TRBD1 for D (6 bases). Germline CDR1 and CDR2: SGHAT and FQNNGV. Between the trimmed V and J ends, which lost 3 bases and 4 bases, there was a span of 12 bases. There are 14 residues in the CDR3. This CDR3 reads CASSFSTGLYGYTF. The CDR3, as DNA: TGTGCCAGCAGCTTTTCGACAGGCCTCTATGGCTACACCTTC.

This clone appeared a few times. The junction departs from germline at one end; a sequencing error may be responsible. This chain uses TRBV5-4 with TRBJ2-1; possibly TRBD2 for D (6 bases). Per germline, CDR1 SGHNT and CDR2 YYREEE (reference sequence). This CDR3 is built from 12 residues. CDR3 sequence (DNA): TGTGCCAGCAGCTCAACCGGGACTCCTTGGGTCTTC. This translates into CASSSTGTPWVF. Full variable domain (remainder filled in from reference TRBV5-4 and TRBJ2-1): ETGVTQSPTHLIKTRGQQVTLRCSSQSGHNTVSWYQQALGQGPQFIFQYYREEENGRGNFPPRFSGLQFPNYSSELNVNALELDDSALYLCASSSTGTPWVFGPGTRLTVL.

This chain connects TRBV11-2 to TRBJ2-1, with 9 bases that match TRBD1. Germline assignment: CDR1 SGHAT and CDR2 FQNNGV. V shed 1 base, J shed 4 bases, and the junction held 5 bases outside the gene matches. The CDR3 totals 16 residues. The CDR3 here is CASSLVWTGVYNEQFF. The CDR3 DNA follows: TGTGCCAGCAGCTTAGTTTGGACAGGGGTATACAATGAGCAGTTCTTC. Full variable domain (outside the CDR3, taken from reference TRBV11-2 and TRBJ2-1): EAGVAQSPRYKIIEKRQSVAFWCNPISGHATLYWYQQILGQGPKLLIQFQNNGVVDDSQLPKDRFSAERLKGVDSTLKIQPAKLEDSAVYLCASSLVWTGVYNEQFFGPGTRLTVL.

In DNA, the CDR3 is TGTGCCAGCAGCTCCCGGGACAGGGGGCTTACAGATACGCAGTATTTT. Its translation is CASSSRDRGLTDTQYF. V gene TRBV13 combines with J gene TRBJ2-3; TRBD1 matches at 12 bases. With 4 bases clipped from V and 3 bases from J, the junction kept 5 bases outside the gene matches. Germline CDR1 is PRHDT and CDR2 is FYEKMQ (reference sequence). This CDR3 is 16 amino acids long.